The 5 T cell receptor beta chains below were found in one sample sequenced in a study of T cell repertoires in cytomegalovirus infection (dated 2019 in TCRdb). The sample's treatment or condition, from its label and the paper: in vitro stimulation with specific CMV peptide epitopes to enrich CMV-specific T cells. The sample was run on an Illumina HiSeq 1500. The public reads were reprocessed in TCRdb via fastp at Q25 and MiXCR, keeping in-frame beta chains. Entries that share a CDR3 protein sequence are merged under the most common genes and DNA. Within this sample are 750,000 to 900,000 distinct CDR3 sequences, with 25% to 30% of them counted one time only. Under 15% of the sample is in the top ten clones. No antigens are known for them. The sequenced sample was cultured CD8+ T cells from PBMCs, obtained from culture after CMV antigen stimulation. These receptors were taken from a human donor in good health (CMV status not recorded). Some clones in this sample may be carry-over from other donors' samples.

The CDR3 is CATHGGANVLTF. DNA for the CDR3: TGTGCCACCCATGGGGGGGCCAACGTCCTGACTTTC. The chain joins TRBV15 to TRBJ2-6; D unresolved. Per the germline V gene, CDR1 is LNHNV and CDR2 is YYDKDF (reference sequence). This CDR3 spans 12 amino acids. V was shortened by 8 bases and J by 4 bases, with 6 bases between the two germline ends.

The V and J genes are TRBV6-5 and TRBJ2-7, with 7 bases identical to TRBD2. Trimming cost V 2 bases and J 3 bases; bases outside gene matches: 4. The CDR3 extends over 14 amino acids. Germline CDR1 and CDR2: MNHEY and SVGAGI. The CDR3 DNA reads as TGTGCCAGCAGTTACCGGGAGCGGGGCTACGAGCAGTACGTC. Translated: CASSYRERGYEQYV.

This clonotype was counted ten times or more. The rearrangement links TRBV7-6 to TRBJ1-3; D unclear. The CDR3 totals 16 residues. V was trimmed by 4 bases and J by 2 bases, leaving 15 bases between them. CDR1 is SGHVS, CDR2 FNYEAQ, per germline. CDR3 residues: CASSYSPGQTGNTIYF. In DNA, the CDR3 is TGTGCCAGCAGCTACTCCCCCGGGCAGACTGGAAACACCATATATTTT.

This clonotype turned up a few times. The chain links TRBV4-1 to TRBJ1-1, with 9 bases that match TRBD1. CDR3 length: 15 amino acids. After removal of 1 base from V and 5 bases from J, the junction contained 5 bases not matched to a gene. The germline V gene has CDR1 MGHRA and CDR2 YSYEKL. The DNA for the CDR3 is TGCGCCAGCAGCCAAGGACAGGGGGGACAGACTGAAGCTTTCTTT. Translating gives CASSQGQGGQTEAFF.

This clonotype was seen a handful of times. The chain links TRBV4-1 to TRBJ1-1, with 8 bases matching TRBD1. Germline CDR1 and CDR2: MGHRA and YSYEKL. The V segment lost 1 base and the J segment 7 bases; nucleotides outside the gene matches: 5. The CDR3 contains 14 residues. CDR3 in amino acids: CASSQAQGAIEAFF. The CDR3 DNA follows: TGCGCCAGCAGCCAAGCGCAGGGGGCGATTGAAGCTTTCTTT.